Presented here are 7 T cell receptor beta chains from one specimen sequenced in a study of cytomegalovirus exposure and HLA in healthy donors. The primer mix had 60 Vbeta and 13 Jbeta primers. The table came from immunoSEQ multiplex PCR; TCRdb's copy has only in-frame clones and leaves some out. The profile covers over 150,000 clones, with 70% to 80% appearing a single time and approximately 1.5% taken by the ten largest. Sequencing used PBMCs. These receptor sequences come from a girl aged 10-17 years in good health and CMV-seropositive.

The rearrangement uses TRBV30 and TRBJ2-6; 8 nucleotides match TRBD1. The V gene end was trimmed by 7 bases and the J gene end by 0 bases; junction bases not matched to a gene: 11. The CDR3 length is 17 residues. Germline CDR1 is GTSNPN and CDR2 is SVGIG (reference sequence). The DNA for the CDR3 is TGTGCCTTGGCAGGGGGCAAGCTTAGCTCTGGGGCCAACGTCCTGACTTTC. As protein: CALAGGKLSSGANVLTF.

V usage is TRBV7-6 and J usage is TRBJ1-4, with D maybe TRBD1 (6 bases). V lost 5 bases and J lost 8, with 15 bases in between. Germline lookup yields CDR1 SGHVS and CDR2 FNYEAQ. The CDR3 loop spans 14 amino acids. CDR3 bases: TGTGCCAGCAGCGCGGGGGGGGGCATGGAAAAACTGTTTTTT. The encoded protein is CASSAGGGMEKLFF.

The J gene is TRBJ2-3, the V gene TRBV4-2; 8 positions agree with TRBD2. There are 15 residues in the CDR3. CDR1 is LGHNA, CDR2 YNFKEQ, per germline. V lost 3 bases, J lost 5 bases, and 7 bases stayed unmatched. CDR3 coding DNA: TGTGCCAGCAGCCAGGGTCTAGCGGGCCTAGATACGCAGTATTTT. Protein product: CASSQGLAGLDTQYF.

The chain combines TRBV7-8 with TRBJ2-3, with 13 bases that match TRBD2. The CDR3 has 15 amino acids. The J segment lost 2 bases and the V segment lost 6 bases, leaving 2 bases of the junction unmatched. In germline, CDR1 is SGHVS, CDR2 FQNEAQ. The CDR3 protein is CASSGLAGATDTQYF. The DNA of the CDR3 is TGTGCCAGCAGTGGACTAGCGGGGGCCACAGATACGCAGTATTTT.

This chain links TRBV7-9 with TRBJ2-1; 10 bases line up with TRBD2. Germline V gene lookup returns CDR1 SEHNR and CDR2 FQNEAQ (reference sequence). The length of the CDR3 is 19 residues. With V trimmed by 5 bases and J by 2 bases, 15 bases remained unmatched. CDR3: CASSRTLTTGTSAYNEQFF. As DNA, the CDR3 is TGTGCCAGCAGCCGAACTCTTACTACCGGGACTAGCGCCTACAATGAGCAGTTCTTC. Drawing the rest from reference TRBV7-9 and TRBJ2-1, the complete variable domain is DTGVSQNPRHKITKRGQNVTFRCDPISEHNRLYWYRQTLGQGPEFLTYFQNEAQLEKSRLLSDRFSAERPKGSFSTLEIQRTEQGDSAMYLCASSRTLTTGTSAYNEQFFGPGTRLTVL.

The chain carries TRBV7-9 and TRBJ2-7, with 8 positions matching TRBD1. CDR1 SEHNR and CDR2 FQNEAQ come from the germline V gene (reference sequence). V lost 5 bases, J lost 3 bases, and 3 bases stayed unmatched. The CDR3 totals 13 residues. The CDR3 coding sequence is TGTGCCAGCAGCGGAGGACAGGGCTACGAGCAGTACTTC. This codes for CASSGGQGYEQYF.

The chain couples TRBV2 to TRBJ1-1; D not certain. Trimming took 6 bases from V and 1 from J, leaving 9 bases between them. The CDR3 is made up of 13 amino acids. The germline gives CDR1 SNHLY, CDR2 FYNNEI. Written as DNA, the CDR3 is TGTGCCAGCAGCCAAGAGGGGAACACTGAAGCTTTCTTT. It is translated as CASSQEGNTEAFF.